This TCR beta chain is drawn from a study of T cell repertoires in cytomegalovirus infection (dated by TCRdb to between 2018 and 2021). Concerning the study at large: The peptide stimulations were aimed at well-studied HLA-B-restricted epitopes as well as recently identified HLA-C-restricted CMV epitopes, whose presentation resists viral immunomodulation. The HLA type of each donor mattered for the analysis, because public TCR beta signatures pointed to carriage of CMV infection along with the matching HLA type.

V was cut back by 10 bases and J by 9 bases, leaving a gap of 16 bases between them. For CDR1 and CDR2, the germline V gene lists SGHTA and FQGNSA. The CDR3 has 12 amino acids, counting the end cysteine and phenylalanine. Only the CDR3 DNA is retained, 36 bases long and in frame from the first base. Beyond this particular receptor, the publication reports: Carriers of CMV infection plus the relevant HLA type were discriminated by the cumulative frequency of public TCR beta family members in the study cohort and in an independent 352-donor cohort. The ex vivo response was dominated by HLA-C-restricted CMV-specific TCR beta clonotypes, and the single most frequent clonotype in two of eight donors was supplied by these HLA-C-restricted clonotypes.

The run used an Illumina HiSeq 1500. The public reads were reprocessed in TCRdb via fastp at Q25 and MiXCR, keeping in-frame beta chains. Identical CDR3 proteins give one entry, which carries the most common genes and DNA. The sample contains roughly 570,000 distinct CDR3 sequences, about 39% of them found a single time. The ten largest make up around 50% of the sample. The table lists this clonotype with a few counts. Its antigen target is currently unknown. Base quality data are lacking; no much larger clone is found one base away. The treatment or condition label here, explained by the study, means: in vitro stimulation with specific CMV peptide epitopes to enrich CMV-specific T cells.

The starting material was cultured PBMCs, obtained from culture after CMV antigen stimulation. The receptor chain draws on TRBV7-2 and TRBJ2-1; the D gene is possibly TRBD1, with 6 bases matching. The receptor's source is a human donor in good health (CMV status not recorded). Some clones in this sample may be carry-over from other donors' samples. The bases are TGTGCCACAACGGCAGGGGCGGGTGAGCAGTTCTTC. It codes for CATTAGAGEQFF.